The 30 T cell receptor beta chains below were found in one sample sequenced in a study of T cell responses to AZD1222 COVID-19 vaccine. The protocol was immunoSEQ multiplex PCR, while the TCRdb copy is restricted to in-frame clones and leaves out a portion. Among 53,000 or so clones listed, approximately 86% were seen once. The specimen was peripheral blood, collected 28 days after the second AZD1222 dose. These receptors were obtained from an adult who received the AZD1222 COVID-19 vaccine.

The chain couples TRBV7-3 to TRBJ2-1; 7 bases align to TRBD1. Germline values: CDR1 SGHTA, CDR2 FQGTGA. The CDR3 consists of 15 residues. V gave up 5 bases and J gave up 0 bases; unmatched junction bases: 4. This CDR3 reads CASSLDRASYNEQFF. The DNA of the CDR3 is TGTGCCAGCAGCCTAGACAGGGCCTCCTACAATGAGCAGTTCTTC. Full variable domain (rest looked up from reference TRBV7-3 and TRBJ2-1): GAGVSQTPSNKVTEKGKYVELRCDPISGHTALYWYRQSLGQGPEFLIYFQGTGAADDSGLPNDRFFAVRPEGSVSTLKIQRTERGDSAVYLCASSLDRASYNEQFFGPGTRLTVL.

J is TRBJ2-1 and V is TRBV19; 8 nucleotides line up with TRBD2. The CDR3 has 17 residues. The V gene's germline CDR1 is LNHDA and CDR2 SQIVND (reference sequence). J was trimmed by 6 bases and V by 5 bases; bases with no gene match: 15. The CDR3 DNA reads as TGTGCCAGTAGTCTACCACCAGGGACTAGTCGTGCCAATGAGCAGTTCTTC. This sequence encodes CASSLPPGTSRANEQFF.

The CDR3 DNA sequence: TGCGCCAGCAGCTTGGATGTGTCCGGGGAGCTGTTTTTT. Amino acid sequence: CASSLDVSGELFF. The chain employs TRBV5-1 and TRBJ2-2, with D unresolved. V was shortened by 0 bases and J by 6 bases, with 6 bases between the two germline ends. The germline V gene has CDR1 SGHRS and CDR2 YFSETQ. CDR3 length: 13 amino acids.

This chain connects TRBV29-1 to TRBJ1-3; 10 positions match TRBD1. Germline CDR1 SQVTM, CDR2 ANQGSEA. V lost 5 bases to trimming and J lost 2 bases; unmatched junction nucleotides: 3. The CDR3 has 14 amino acids. The chain's CDR3 is CSVRQGAAGNTIYF. The CDR3 coding sequence is TGCAGCGTTCGACAGGGGGCGGCTGGAAACACCATATATTTT.

V usage is TRBV5-1 and J usage is TRBJ2-1; perhaps TRBD1 as D (6 bases). The CDR3 is made up of 14 amino acids. CDR1 is SGHRS and CDR2 is YFSETQ in the germline V gene. Trimming shortened V by 3 bases and J by 10 bases, and 17 bases separated the two germline ends. CDR3 in amino acids: CASSSRTDAKEQFF. The CDR3 DNA is TGCGCCAGCAGCTCCCGGACAGACGCAAAGGAGCAGTTCTTC.

This clone appeared once. V gene TRBV7-9 combines with J gene TRBJ1-4; D remains ambiguous. V was cut by 5 bases and J by 0 bases, with 13 bases left in between. Germline CDR1 reads SEHNR; CDR2 reads FQNEAQ (reference sequence). This CDR3 has 16 amino acids. The CDR3 loop reads CASSPSDQPTNEKLFF. CDR3 bases: TGTGCCAGCAGCCCGTCGGACCAGCCAACTAATGAAAAACTGTTTTTT.

The chain combines TRBV27 with TRBJ2-7; 7 nucleotides line up with TRBD2. Germline loops: CDR1 MNHEY, CDR2 SMNVEV (reference sequence). The CDR3 covers 14 residues. V lost 6 bases to trimming and J lost 0 bases; unmatched junction nucleotides: 5. The CDR3 protein is CASRNRDYSYEQYF. The DNA for the CDR3 is TGTGCCAGCAGGAACCGGGACTACTCCTACGAGCAGTACTTC.

This clone was seen more than once but under ten times. V gene TRBV30 combines with J gene TRBJ1-4, with 9 bases aligning to TRBD1. The CDR3 sequence is 15 residues long. Unmatched junction bases numbered 3, after V lost 0 bases and J lost 4 bases. The germline V gene encodes CDR1 GTSNPN and CDR2 SVGIG (reference sequence). CDR3 in amino acids: CAWSVRDRDNEKLFF. CDR3 sequence (DNA): TGTGCCTGGAGTGTACGGGACAGGGATAATGAAAAACTGTTTTTT.

This clone is a singleton in its sample. V usage is TRBV7-9 and J usage is TRBJ2-7; the D is unclear. V was cut by 5 bases and J by 2 bases, with 13 bases left in between. Germline values: CDR1 SEHNR, CDR2 FQNEAQ (reference sequence). This CDR3 spans 14 amino acids. This CDR3 reads CASSPGMGTYEQYF. The CDR3 bases are TGTGCCAGCAGCCCAGGAATGGGGACCTACGAGCAGTACTTC. Using reference TRBV7-9 and TRBJ2-7 for the parts outside the CDR3, the full variable domain is DTGVSQNPRHKITKRGQNVTFRCDPISEHNRLYWYRQTLGQGPEFLTYFQNEAQLEKSRLLSDRFSAERPKGSFSTLEIQRTEQGDSAMYLCASSPGMGTYEQYFGPGTRLTVT.

The chain is built from TRBV11-3 and TRBJ2-5; 8 nucleotides agree with TRBD1. After removal of 4 bases from V and 3 bases from J, the junction contained 4 bases not matched to a gene. Germline V CDR1 and CDR2: SGHNT, YENEEA. This CDR3 has 14 amino acids. Here the CDR3 DNA reads TGTGCCAGCAGCTCCTTGGACAGGGAAGAGACCCAGTACTTC. Residues: CASSSLDREETQYF.

The CDR3 here is CACDKGRPRGYTF. In DNA, the CDR3 is TGTGCCTGCGATAAGGGACGGCCAAGGGGCTACACCTTC. The chain combines TRBV28 with TRBJ1-2; perhaps TRBD1 as D (5 bases). Germline V gene data show CDR1 as MDHEN and CDR2 as SYDVKM. CDR3 length equals 13 residues. The V and J ends lost 11 bases and 8 bases respectively, with 21 bases between them.

The CDR3 is CASSLEVYEQFF. CDR3 DNA sequence: TGTGCCAGCAGCTTAGAGGTGTATGAGCAGTTCTTC. The J gene is TRBJ2-1, the V gene TRBV11-3; no clear D gene. The CDR3 sequence is 12 residues long. The germline gives CDR1 SGHNT, CDR2 YENEEA. The V end was cut by 0 bases, the J end by 8 bases, with 5 bases between.

The chain uses TRBV28 and TRBJ2-7; D uncertain. From germline, CDR1 is MDHEN and CDR2 SYDVKM. Trimming left V 7 bases short and J 3 bases short, with 16 bases between. This CDR3 comprises 14 residues. For the CDR3, the DNA is TGTGCCAGCACCCCGTTGCAGCATGTCTACGAGCAGTACTTC. This codes for CASTPLQHVYEQYF.

This chain links TRBV28 with TRBJ2-2, with 9 bases aligning to TRBD1. V shed 4 bases, J shed 7 bases, and the junction held 7 bases outside the gene matches. The CDR3 consists of 15 residues. Germline loops: CDR1 MDHEN, CDR2 SYDVKM. The CDR3 DNA reads as TGTGCCAGCAGTTGGACAGGGGATTCGGGCGGGGAGCTGTTTTTT. Amino acids: CASSWTGDSGGELFF.

This chain links TRBV24-1 with TRBJ2-7; TRBD2 aligns across 7 bases. The trim removed 4 bases at V and 3 bases at J, leaving 8 bases unmatched. CDR1 and CDR2 from the germline V gene are KGHDR and SFDVKD. The CDR3 consists of 15 residues. The chain's CDR3 is CATSEGSGTYYEQYF. CDR3 sequence (DNA): TGTGCCACCAGTGAGGGGAGCGGGACTTACTACGAGCAGTACTTC.

The V and J genes are TRBV5-1 and TRBJ2-4; D call uncertain. Germline CDR1 SGHRS, CDR2 YFSETQ. CDR3 length equals 13 residues. Trimming removed 0 bases at V and 9 bases at J, with 10 bases between. CDR3 DNA: TGCGCCAGCAGCTTGGTGGGCCTGAGCATTCAGTACTTC. Translated, it gives CASSLVGLSIQYF.

The chain combines TRBV5-1 with TRBJ2-5, with no clear D. The CDR3 runs 11 residues. Germline CDR1 and CDR2: SGHRS and YFSETQ. Trimming left V 4 bases short and J 0 bases short, with 1 base between. The CDR3 coding sequence is TGCGCCAGCAGCAACCAAGAGACCCAGTACTTC. This sequence encodes CASSNQETQYF.

A few counts support this clone. The rearrangement links TRBV5-4 to TRBJ2-7; 9 positions agree with TRBD1. With 2 bases clipped from V and 4 bases from J, the junction kept 7 bases outside the gene matches. The CDR3 covers 15 residues. Germline V lookup: CDR1 SGHNT, CDR2 YYREEE (reference sequence). The CDR3 nucleotides read TGTGCCAGCAGCTTCACACAGGGGGCAGGATACGAGCAGTACTTC. Residues: CASSFTQGAGYEQYF.

The chain recombines TRBV7-9 with TRBJ2-7, with D unclear. The CDR3 has 16 amino acids. The V and J ends lost 0 bases and 4 bases respectively, with 16 bases between them. The germline V gene has CDR1 SEHNR and CDR2 FQNEAQ (reference sequence). In nucleotides, the CDR3 is TGTGCCAGCAGCTTAGCGACCGGAATGAGAGTTTACGAGCAGTACTTC. It translates to CASSLATGMRVYEQYF.

The genes are TRBV5-6 and TRBJ2-1; 11 bases align to TRBD2. The V gene's germline CDR1 is SGHDT and CDR2 YYEEEE. The trim removed 4 bases at V and 5 bases at J, leaving 8 bases unmatched. The CDR3 extends over 16 amino acids. Here the CDR3 DNA reads TGTGCCAGCAGCCCAATGACTAGCGGGGCCGACAATGAGCAGTTCTTC. Translation gives CASSPMTSGADNEQFF.

V is TRBV18 and J is TRBJ1-3; D call uncertain. V shed 2 bases and J shed 0 bases, with 5 bases lying between them. The CDR3 loop spans 14 amino acids. The germline V gene has CDR1 KGHSH and CDR2 LQKENI. For the CDR3, the DNA is TGTGCCAGCTCACCAGGCGTCTCTGGAAACACCATATATTTT. Its translation: CASSPGVSGNTIYF. The full variable domain, completed using reference TRBV18 and TRBJ1-3, is NAGVMQNPRHLVRRRGQEARLRCSPMKGHSHVYWYRQLPEEGLKFMVYLQKENIIDESGMPKERFSAEFPKEGPSILRIQQVVRGDSAAYFCASSPGVSGNTIYFGEGSWLTVV.

CDR3 sequence (DNA): TGTGCCAGCAGCTTAATAGCGGGAGGCTCCTACAATGAGCAGTTCTTC. This encodes CASSLIAGGSYNEQFF. The J gene is TRBJ2-1, the V gene TRBV7-2; 10 bases are a match to TRBD2. V shed 2 bases and J 0 bases; nucleotides not matched to a gene: 1. The CDR3 spans 16 residues. Germline V gene sequence: CDR1 SGHTA, CDR2 FQGNSA. Supplemented by reference TRBV7-2 and TRBJ2-1, the full variable domain reads GAGVSQSPSNKVTEKGKDVELRCDPISGHTALYWYRQSLGQGLEFLIYFQGNSAPDKSGLPSDRFSAERTGGSVSTLTIQRTQQEDSAVYLCASSLIAGGSYNEQFFGPGTRLTVL.

V usage is TRBV3-1 (or the pseudogene TRBV3-2) and J usage is TRBJ2-7, with 10 bases that match TRBD1. CDR1 is LGHDT, CDR2 YNNKEL, per germline (reference sequence). V lost 5 bases and J lost 5; bases outside the gene matches: 9. This CDR3 is 15 amino acids long. The CDR3 spells CASSKWTGGFNEQYF. The CDR3 bases are TGTGCCAGCAGCAAGTGGACAGGGGGATTTAACGAGCAGTACTTC.

The CDR3: CAISESLLGSGSYEQYF. CDR3 sequence (DNA): TGTGCCATCAGTGAGTCCTTATTGGGGAGCGGCTCCTACGAGCAGTACTTC. The chain carries TRBV10-3 and TRBJ2-7; a weak D match, TRBD2 (5 bases). CDR3 length equals 17 residues. Germline V gene lookup returns CDR1 ENHRY and CDR2 SYGVKD. The germline V and J ends were trimmed by 0 bases and 0 bases, with 15 bases remaining between them.

The chain employs TRBV2 and TRBJ2-7; D remains ambiguous. V lost 3 bases and J 0 bases, leaving 9 bases between the germline ends. The CDR3 runs 14 residues. Germline V gene lookup returns CDR1 SNHLY and CDR2 FYNNEI. The chain's CDR3 is CASSDALNSYEQYF. As DNA, the CDR3 is TGTGCCAGCAGTGACGCCCTCAACTCCTACGAGCAGTACTTC.

The count of this clone is one. The chain uses TRBV28 and TRBJ2-7; D tentatively fits TRBD1 or TRBD2 (5 bases each). The germline V and J ends were trimmed by 6 bases and 2 bases, with 11 bases remaining between them. Per the germline V gene, CDR1 is MDHEN and CDR2 is SYDVKM. The CDR3 covers 13 residues. CDR3 DNA sequence: TGTGCCAGCAGCCTTTTGGGGGCCTACGAGCAGTACTTC. This codes for CASSLLGAYEQYF.

Here the CDR3 DNA reads TGTGCCAGTACCCGGGACAGTGGTGTAGTGGCCTCTGGGGCCAACGTCCTGACTTTC. It translates to CASTRDSGVVASGANVLTF. The chain is built from TRBV19 and TRBJ2-6, with 7 bases that match TRBD1. J was trimmed by 0 bases and V by 7 bases; bases with no gene match: 15. The CDR3 covers 19 residues. Looked up from germline, CDR1 is LNHDA and CDR2 is SQIVND (reference sequence).

V and J are TRBV7-6 and TRBJ1-1; the match to TRBD1 covers 8 bases. Per germline, CDR1 SGHVS and CDR2 FNYEAQ. V shed 5 bases, J shed 0 bases, and the junction held 14 bases outside the gene matches. The CDR3 sequence is 18 residues long. The CDR3 region is CASSPRAGQEFMNTEAFF. Here the CDR3 DNA reads TGTGCCAGCAGCCCTAGAGCGGGACAGGAGTTCATGAACACTGAAGCTTTCTTT.

J is TRBJ2-7 and V is TRBV19, with D unresolved. CDR1 and CDR2 (germline): LNHDA, SQIVND (reference sequence). The CDR3 runs to 13 residues. Trimming pared 3 bases from V and 3 bases from J, leaving 9 bases between. The CDR3 loop reads CASSIGRIYEQYF. DNA of the CDR3: TGTGCCAGTAGTATTGGCAGGATCTACGAGCAGTACTTC.

The chain employs TRBV2 and TRBJ1-1; unclear D gene. This CDR3 is 11 amino acids long. Trimming took off 8 bases at V and 9 bases at J, with 13 bases between the two ends. Germline V gives CDR1 SNHLY, CDR2 FYNNEI. The CDR3 is CASSTSVKAFF. CDR3 DNA sequence: TGTGCCAGCTCTACTTCCGTAAAAGCTTTCTTT.